This T cell receptor (beta chain) emerged from a study of T-cell memory formation after mild COVID-19. The trim removed 4 bases at V and 11 bases at J, leaving 9 bases unmatched. The CDR3 has 15 amino acids. Germline CDR1 is SGHKS and CDR2 is YYEKEE (reference sequence). 5'RACE with constant-segment primers yielded barcoded, UMI-tagged TCR alpha and TCR beta cDNA libraries. TCRdb itself ran the 5' RACE reads through MiXCR, one entry per CDR3 protein. This sample has 350,000 or so distinct CDR3 sequences; roughly 21% occur once, and the top ten carry around 12%. Worth noting for this clonotype: A clone one base away is much larger, so this may be a read error.

The TCR was taken from an adult woman who had mild COVID-19 (a few samples of this study predate the infection). Cell type and time point are not known. The gene calls are TRBV5-5 and TRBJ2-1, with TRBD2 matching 13 bases. Material: PBMCs or a T cell subset sorted from them (not recorded which). The CDR3 reads CASSPVLAGGRKQFF. DNA for the CDR3: TGTGCCAGCAGCCCGGTACTAGCGGGAGGGAGAAAGCAGTTCTTC.